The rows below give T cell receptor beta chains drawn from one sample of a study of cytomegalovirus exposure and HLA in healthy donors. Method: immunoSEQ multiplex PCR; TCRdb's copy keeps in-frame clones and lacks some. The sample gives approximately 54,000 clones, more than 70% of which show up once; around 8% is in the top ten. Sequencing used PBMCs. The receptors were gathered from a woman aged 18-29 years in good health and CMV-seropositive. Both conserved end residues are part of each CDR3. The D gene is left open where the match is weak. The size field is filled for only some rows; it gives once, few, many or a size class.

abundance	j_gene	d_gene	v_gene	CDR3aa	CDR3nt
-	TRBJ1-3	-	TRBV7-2	CASSAQTTYSGNTIYF	TGTGCCAGCAGCGCGCAGACAACCTACTCTGGAAACACCATATATTTT
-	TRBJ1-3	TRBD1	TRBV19	CASSPGQNSGNTIYF	TGTGCCAGTAGTCCGGGACAGAACTCTGGAAACACCATATATTTT
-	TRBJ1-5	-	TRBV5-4	CASSFQGQPQHF	TGTGCCAGCAGCTTTCAGGGTCAGCCCCAGCATTTT
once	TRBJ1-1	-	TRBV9	CASSPDTTEAFF	TGTGCCAGCAGCCCAGACACCACTGAAGCTTTCTTT
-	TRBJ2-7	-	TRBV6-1	CASSEQARGWHEQYF	TGTGCCAGCAGTGAACAGGCCAGGGGCTGGCACGAGCAGTACTTC
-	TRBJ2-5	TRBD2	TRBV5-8	CASSLARTSAGRGETQYF	TGTGCCAGCAGCTTGGCTAGGACTAGCGCGGGCCGCGGGGAGACCCAGTACTTC
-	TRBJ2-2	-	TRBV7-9	CASSGTDGTGELFF	TGTGCCAGCAGCGGAACTGACGGGACCGGGGAGCTGTTTTTT
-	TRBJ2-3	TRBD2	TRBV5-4	CASQGLATDTQYF	TGTGCCTCCCAAGGACTAGCAACAGATACGCAGTATTTT
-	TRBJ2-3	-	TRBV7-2	CASSSHGGAADTQYF	TGTGCCAGCAGCTCTCATGGGGGGGCCGCGGATACGCAGTATTTT
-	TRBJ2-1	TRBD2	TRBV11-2	CASSLVRAGASYNEQFF	TGTGCCAGCAGCTTAGTACGAGCGGGGGCCTCCTACAATGAGCAGTTCTTC
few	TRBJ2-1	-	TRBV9	CASSVDSGDEQFF	TGTGCCAGCAGCGTAGATTCCGGGGATGAGCAGTTCTTC
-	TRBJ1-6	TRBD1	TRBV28	CASSFTGTGASSYNSPLHF	TGTGCCAGCAGTTTTACCGGGACAGGCGCTAGCTCCTATAATTCACCCCTCCACTTT
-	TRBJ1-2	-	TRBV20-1	CSASGSYGYTF	TGCAGTGCTAGTGGCAGCTATGGCTACACCTTC
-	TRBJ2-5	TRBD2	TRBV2	CASTLGTSGGRTQYF	TGTGCCAGCACACTCGGGACTAGCGGGGGTCGGACCCAGTACTTC
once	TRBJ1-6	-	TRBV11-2	CASRASYNSPLHF	TGTGCCAGCAGGGCCTCCTATAATTCACCCCTCCACTTT
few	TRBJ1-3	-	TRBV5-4	CASSLRGEPGNTIYF	TGTGCCAGCAGCCTCCGGGGGGAACCTGGAAACACCATATATTTT
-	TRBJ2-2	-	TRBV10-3	CAISRSTDTGELFF	TGTGCCATCAGCCGCTCGACTGACACCGGGGAGCTGTTTTTT
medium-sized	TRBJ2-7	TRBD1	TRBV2	CASRGQGEFSEQYF	TGTGCCAGCAGAGGACAGGGTGAGTTCTCCGAGCAGTACTTC
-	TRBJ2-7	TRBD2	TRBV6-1	CASSLSGGSYEQYF	TGTGCCAGCAGTTTATCGGGGGGTTCCTACGAGCAGTACTTC
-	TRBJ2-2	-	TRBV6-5	CASSYGLYGELFF	TGTGCCAGCAGTTACGGGCTCTACGGGGAGCTGTTTTTT
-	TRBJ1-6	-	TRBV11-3	CASSLLTGSPLHF	TGTGCCAGCAGCTTACTTACCGGTTCACCCCTCCACTTT
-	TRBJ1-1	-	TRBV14	CASSQGQVMNTEAFF	TGTGCCAGCAGCCAAGGCCAGGTGATGAACACTGAAGCTTTCTTT
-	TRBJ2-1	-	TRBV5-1	CASSSNLQGNGLVIEQFF	TGCGCCAGCAGCTCCAACCTACAGGGTAATGGTTTAGTCATTGAGCAGTTCTTC
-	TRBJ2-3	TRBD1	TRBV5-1	CASSLGGTGNTDTQYF	TGCGCCAGCAGCTTGGGGGGGACAGGGAACACAGATACGCAGTATTTT
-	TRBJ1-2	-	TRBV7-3	CASSLAGTNFAGYTF	TGTGCCAGCAGCTTAGCAGGCACGAATTTTGCGGGCTACACCTTC
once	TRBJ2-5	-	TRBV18	CASSRNGGETQYF	TGTGCCAGCTCACGGAACGGGGGAGAGACCCAGTACTTC
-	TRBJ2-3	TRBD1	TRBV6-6	CASSHRGSTDTQYF	TGTGCCAGCAGCCACAGGGGGAGCACAGATACGCAGTATTTT
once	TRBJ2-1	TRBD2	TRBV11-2	CASSLEGGGTYNEQFF	TGTGCCAGCAGCTTAGAGGGCGGGGGGACTTACAATGAGCAGTTCTTC
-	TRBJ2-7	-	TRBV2	CASNPSQSYEQYF	TGTGCCAGCAACCCTAGTCAATCTTACGAGCAGTACTTC
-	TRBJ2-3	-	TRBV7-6	CASSLAGGTAPDTQYF	TGTGCCAGCAGCTTAGCAGGGGGGACAGCCCCAGATACGCAGTATTTT
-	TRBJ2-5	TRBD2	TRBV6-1	CASSAIAGGSETQYF	TGTGCCAGCAGTGCTATAGCGGGGGGGTCCGAGACCCAGTACTTC
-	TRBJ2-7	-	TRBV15	CATSRESADEQYF	TGTGCCACCAGCAGAGAGTCGGCGGACGAGCAGTACTTC
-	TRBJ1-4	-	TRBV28	CASSFPAEGNEKLFF	TGTGCCAGCAGTTTTCCGGCGGAAGGCAATGAAAAACTGTTTTTT
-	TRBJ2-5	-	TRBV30	CAWSVPLQTPQETQYF	TGTGCCTGGAGTGTCCCCCTCCAGACACCCCAAGAGACCCAGTACTTC
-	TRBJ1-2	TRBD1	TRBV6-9	CASSQGQGGYTF	TGTGCCAGCAGTCAAGGACAGGGCGGCTACACCTTC